This T cell receptor (beta chain) was recorded in a study of shared clonotypes between healthy human individuals. Study as a whole: Donors were a couple of women and a few men aged 18 to 49. Three plates each covered CD4 naive and memory; CD8 naive two, CD8 memory one. Study-wide points: Compared with memory subsets, naive subsets generally had larger estimated richness. The authors expected sequencing depth to affect clonotype sharing among donors.

Comment on this clone: Its antigen is still unknown.

V lost 5 bases and J lost 4; bases outside the gene matches: 8. This CDR3 has 16 residues. In germline, CDR1 is SGHTA, CDR2 FQGNSA. Libraries were prepared by immunoSEQ multiplex PCR; TCRdb keeps only in-frame clonotypes and omits some of them. The repertoire holds some 500,000 clones, with approximately 95% as singletons. V is TRBV7-2 and J is TRBJ2-5; 12 nucleotides line up with TRBD2. Sample: naive CD4+ T cells sorted from blood. Subset reported: CD45RA+ positively selected. The origin of this receptor is a woman aged 25 to 39 in good health. DNA for the CDR3: TGTGCCAGCAGCCCCCGGACTAGCGGGAATGGAGAGACCCAGTACTTC. This codes for CASSPRTSGNGETQYF.